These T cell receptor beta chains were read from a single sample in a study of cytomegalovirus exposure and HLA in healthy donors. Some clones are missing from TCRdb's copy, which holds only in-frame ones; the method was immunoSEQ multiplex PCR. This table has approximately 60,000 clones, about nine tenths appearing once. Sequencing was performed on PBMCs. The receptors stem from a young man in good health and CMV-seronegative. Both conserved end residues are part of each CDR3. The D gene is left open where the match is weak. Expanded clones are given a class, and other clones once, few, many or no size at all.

cdr3_nt: TGTGCCAGCGGGGGCAACGGTGAGACCCAGTACTTC
cdr3_aa: CASGGNGETQYF
d_call: NA
v_call: TRBV7-9
cdr3_length: 12
j_call: TRBJ2-5
clone_size: NA

cdr3_nt: TGTGCCAGCTCAGGTGGGGGGAGCAACATTCAGTACTTC
cdr3_aa: CASSGGGSNIQYF
d_call: NA
v_call: TRBV18
cdr3_length: 13
j_call: TRBJ2-4
clone_size: once

cdr3_nt: TGTGCCAGCACCCTGACTAGCGGGAGGTTTGAGACCCAGTACTTC
cdr3_aa: CASTLTSGRFETQYF
d_call: TRBD2
v_call: TRBV28
cdr3_length: 15
j_call: TRBJ2-5
clone_size: NA

cdr3_nt: TGTGCCAGCAGTGAATCGTTAGCGGGAAGGACAGATACGCAGTATTTT
cdr3_aa: CASSESLAGRTDTQYF
d_call: TRBD2
v_call: TRBV2
cdr3_length: 16
j_call: TRBJ2-3
clone_size: NA

cdr3_nt: TGTGCCAGCAGTTTAGTCCCCCAAGCCCCCTACAATGAGCAGTTCTTC
cdr3_aa: CASSLVPQAPYNEQFF
d_call: NA
v_call: TRBV28
cdr3_length: 16
j_call: TRBJ2-1
clone_size: NA

cdr3_nt: TGTGCCAGCAGGCCTGGGGGCGGGAGGTCGACAGATACGCAGTATTTT
cdr3_aa: CASRPGGGRSTDTQYF
d_call: TRBD2
v_call: TRBV5-4
cdr3_length: 16
j_call: TRBJ2-3
clone_size: NA

cdr3_nt: TGTGCCAGCAGCCAAGATTGGGGAAAGAGACTATACAATGAGCAGTTCTTC
cdr3_aa: CASSQDWGKRLYNEQFF
d_call: NA
v_call: TRBV4-2
cdr3_length: 17
j_call: TRBJ2-1
clone_size: NA

cdr3_nt: TGTGCCAGCAGTCGCCCGGGACAGGGGACCACTGAAGCTTTCTTT
cdr3_aa: CASSRPGQGTTEAFF
d_call: TRBD1
v_call: TRBV6-5
cdr3_length: 15
j_call: TRBJ1-1
clone_size: once

cdr3_nt: TGTGCCAGCACCCCCCGAGGCAGTTACTCGAACACTGAAGCTTTCTTT
cdr3_aa: CASTPRGSYSNTEAFF
d_call: NA
v_call: TRBV28
cdr3_length: 16
j_call: TRBJ1-1
clone_size: NA

cdr3_nt: TGTGCCAGCAGACCAGACATTAACGGGGAGCTGTTTTTT
cdr3_aa: CASRPDINGELFF
d_call: NA
v_call: TRBV11-2
cdr3_length: 13
j_call: TRBJ2-2
clone_size: NA

cdr3_nt: TGTGCCTGGAACAAAGTTGGGGGAGGGGTGAACACTGAAGCTTTCTTT
cdr3_aa: CAWNKVGGGVNTEAFF
d_call: NA
v_call: TRBV30
cdr3_length: 16
j_call: TRBJ1-1
clone_size: NA

cdr3_nt: TGTGCCACCAGCACCGACAGGTTGGAGACCCAGTACTTC
cdr3_aa: CATSTDRLETQYF
d_call: NA
v_call: TRBV15
cdr3_length: 13
j_call: TRBJ2-5
clone_size: NA

cdr3_nt: TGTGCCAGCAGCTTACAGGGTTCGAATGAAAAACTGTTTTTT
cdr3_aa: CASSLQGSNEKLFF
d_call: NA
v_call: TRBV6-5
cdr3_length: 14
j_call: TRBJ1-4
clone_size: once

cdr3_nt: TGTGCCAGCAGCTTTAGCTTCATCTCCGGGAGCTCCTACAATGAGCAGTTCTTC
cdr3_aa: CASSFSFISGSSYNEQFF
d_call: NA
v_call: TRBV5-5
cdr3_length: 18
j_call: TRBJ2-1
clone_size: NA

cdr3_nt: TGCGCCAGCAGTGAAAGCGGGGGGAGCTCCTACAATGAGCAGTTCTTC
cdr3_aa: CASSESGGSSYNEQFF
d_call: TRBD2
v_call: TRBV10-2
cdr3_length: 16
j_call: TRBJ2-1
clone_size: NA

cdr3_nt: TGTGCCAGCAGTCAGGCTCAGGGCCCCTATGGCTACACCTTC
cdr3_aa: CASSQAQGPYGYTF
d_call: NA
v_call: TRBV2
cdr3_length: 14
j_call: TRBJ1-2
clone_size: few